Following are 27 T cell receptor beta chains from one sample sequenced in a study of cytomegalovirus exposure and HLA in healthy donors. The study ran its PCR with 60 Vbeta and 13 Jbeta primers. TCRdb keeps only in-frame clones here, not all; method: immunoSEQ multiplex PCR. The sample records about 150,000 clones, over 75% being singletons. The sample comprised PBMCs. These receptors were taken from a woman aged 40 to 49 in good health and CMV-seropositive.

The chain combines TRBV19 with TRBJ1-3, with TRBD1 as a possible D gene (5 bases). This CDR3 has 18 residues. With 3 bases removed from V and 0 bases from J, the gap between germline ends came to 18 bases. CDR1 and CDR2 from the germline V gene are LNHDA and SQIVND (reference sequence). The CDR3 sequence: CASSIRAGGASSGNTIYF. CDR3 in DNA: TGTGCCAGTAGTATCCGGGCAGGTGGGGCCAGCTCTGGAAACACCATATATTTT.

The CDR3 bases are TGTGCCAGCAGCTTGCCTCACAGCCTCGGGGAGCTGTTTTTT. Protein sequence: CASSLPHSLGELFF. V gene TRBV5-4 combines with J gene TRBJ2-2; D is unclear. Germline V gene data show CDR1 as SGHNT and CDR2 as YYREEE (reference sequence). CDR3 length equals 14 residues. Trimming shortened V by 1 base and J by 7 bases, and 11 bases separated the two germline ends.

The chain recombines TRBV5-1 with TRBJ1-1, with D perhaps TRBD1 (6 bases). Between the trimmed V and J ends, which lost 5 bases and 2 bases, there was a span of 10 bases. The CDR3 is made up of 13 amino acids. Germline V gene lookup returns CDR1 SGHRS and CDR2 YFSETQ. Here the CDR3 DNA reads TGCGCCAGCAGTAGAGGGGGAAACACTGAAGCTTTCTTT. This gives the protein CASSRGGNTEAFF.

The chain joins TRBV6-1 to TRBJ2-2; D may be TRBD2 (6 bases). The CDR3 is 15 residues long. The germline gives CDR1 MNHNS, CDR2 SASEGT. V lost 8 bases to trimming and J lost 3 bases, with 16 bases between them. The CDR3 DNA reads as TGTGCCAGCTCATCACCCGGGGGTTACACCGGGGAGCTGTTTTTT. Amino acid sequence: CASSSPGGYTGELFF.

A few counts support this clone. This rearrangement joins TRBV11-2 to TRBJ1-3, with 11 bases fitting TRBD1. CDR3 length: 15 amino acids. J lost 4 bases, V lost 4 bases, and 3 bases had no gene match. Germline V gives CDR1 SGHAT, CDR2 FQNNGV. In nucleotides, the CDR3 is TGTGCCAGCAGCTCCGGGACAGGGGGAGGAAACACCATATATTTT. Translation gives CASSSGTGGGNTIYF. Based on the CDR3 plus reference TRBV11-2 and TRBJ1-3, the full variable domain is EAGVAQSPRYKIIEKRQSVAFWCNPISGHATLYWYQQILGQGPKLLIQFQNNGVVDDSQLPKDRFSAERLKGVDSTLKIQPAKLEDSAVYLCASSSGTGGGNTIYFGEGSWLTVV.

This clone was seen a single time. The CDR3 DNA is TGTGCCAGCAGTGAAAGGGGGACACGAGGAAACACCATATATTTT. This codes for CASSERGTRGNTIYF. This chain uses TRBV6-1 with TRBJ1-3, with D maybe TRBD1 (6 bases). The germline gives CDR1 MNHNS, CDR2 SASEGT. V lost 2 bases and J lost 4, with 12 bases in between. CDR3 length: 15 amino acids.

This clone was detected only once. V usage is TRBV6-5 and J usage is TRBJ2-1; a possible D gene is TRBD2 (6 bases). The V gene's germline CDR1 is MNHEY and CDR2 SVGAGI. The CDR3 contains 14 residues. Deletions cut 4 bases from V and 9 bases from J, with 16 bases between. The CDR3 protein is CASSSGLATGEQFF. Here the CDR3 DNA reads TGTGCCAGCAGTTCGGGACTGGCGACGGGTGAGCAGTTCTTC.

This chain connects TRBV11-2 to TRBJ2-7, with D hard to call. V dropped 1 base and J dropped 6 bases, with 7 bases sitting between them. The germline V gene encodes CDR1 SGHAT and CDR2 FQNNGV. This CDR3 contains 12 residues. CDR3 in DNA: TGTGCCAGCAGCTTAGGCCACATCGAGCAGTACTTC. Translating it yields CASSLGHIEQYF.

The chain couples TRBV28 to TRBJ2-7; 7 nucleotides agree with TRBD1. Losses at the gene ends were 5 bases for V and 7 bases for J; bases not matched to a gene: 14. The CDR3 runs to 15 residues. The V gene's germline CDR1 is MDHEN and CDR2 SYDVKM. The CDR3 protein is CASSRIGDRVREQYF. Here the CDR3 DNA reads TGTGCCAGCAGTCGCATCGGGGACAGAGTACGGGAGCAGTACTTC.

The chain is built from TRBV6-5 and TRBJ1-3, with D hard to call. CDR3 length equals 16 residues. Trimming removed 0 bases from V and 0 bases from J, with 9 bases in between. Germline V lookup: CDR1 MNHEY, CDR2 SVGAGI. The CDR3 nucleotides are TGTGCCAGCAGTTACTCGATCGGGTTCTCTGGAAACACCATATATTTT. Its translation: CASSYSIGFSGNTIYF.

The chain joins TRBV18 to TRBJ2-5; D gene unclear. The CDR3 is 13 amino acids. The V and J ends lost 5 bases and 2 bases respectively, with 9 bases between them. Germline CDR1 and CDR2: KGHSH and LQKENI. The CDR3 region has the DNA TGTGCCAGCTCAGCTCAGGCTCAAGAGACCCAGTACTTC. This translates into CASSAQAQETQYF. The whole variable domain, remainder taken from reference TRBV18 and TRBJ2-5, is NAGVMQNPRHLVRRRGQEARLRCSPMKGHSHVYWYRQLPEEGLKFMVYLQKENIIDESGMPKERFSAEFPKEGPSILRIQQVVRGDSAAYFCASSAQAQETQYFGPGTRLLVL.

The gene calls are TRBV11-2 and TRBJ1-5; 7 nucleotides match TRBD1. CDR3 length: 15 amino acids. J gave up 5 bases and V 5 bases, and 9 bases lay outside the gene matches. In germline, CDR1 is SGHAT, CDR2 FQNNGV. CDR3 sequence: CASSLNLGTDQPQHF. The CDR3, as DNA: TGTGCCAGCAGCCTGAACCTCGGGACAGATCAGCCCCAGCATTTT.

The rearrangement uses TRBV10-3 and TRBJ2-3; 9 bases fit TRBD2. With V trimmed by 1 base and J by 0 bases, 8 bases remained unmatched. The V gene's germline CDR1 is ENHRY and CDR2 SYGVKD. This CDR3 comprises 18 residues. Here the CDR3 reads CAISEFESGRTSTDTQYF. CDR3 nucleotide sequence: TGTGCCATCAGTGAGTTTGAGAGCGGGAGGACTAGCACAGATACGCAGTATTTT.

The chain joins TRBV19 to TRBJ2-7; TRBD2 matches at 7 bases. CDR1 and CDR2 from the germline V gene are LNHDA and SQIVND (reference sequence). J gave up 2 bases and V 2 bases, and 3 bases lay outside the gene matches. This CDR3 spans 14 amino acids. CDR3 sequence: CASSINGRAYEQYF. The CDR3 coding sequence is TGTGCCAGTAGTATAAATGGGAGGGCCTACGAGCAGTACTTC.

J is TRBJ1-3 and V is TRBV7-9; a possible D gene is TRBD1 (6 bases). The CDR3 has 17 residues. Germline V lookup: CDR1 SEHNR, CDR2 FQNEAQ (reference sequence). The V and J ends lost 1 base and 0 bases respectively, with 13 bases between them. CDR3 protein: CASSLDGGLVSGNTIYF. The CDR3 DNA reads as TGTGCCAGCAGCTTAGACGGGGGGCTTGTCTCTGGAAACACCATATATTTT.

The rearrangement uses TRBV7-7 and TRBJ2-1; TRBD1 might be the D (5 bases). This CDR3 contains 14 residues. CDR1 is SSHAT, CDR2 FNYEAQ, per germline (reference sequence). With 1 base removed from V and 10 bases from J, the gap between germline ends came to 14 bases. This CDR3 reads CASSLEAGSREQFF. CDR3 DNA sequence: TGTGCCAGCAGCTTAGAGGCAGGGTCTCGAGAGCAGTTCTTC. The full variable domain, its missing parts supplied by reference TRBV7-7 and TRBJ2-1, is GAGVSQSPRYKVTKRGQDVTLRCDPISSHATLYWYQQALGQGPEFLTYFNYEAQPDKSGLPSDRFSAERPEGSISTLTIQRTEQRDSAMYRCASSLEAGSREQFFGPGTRLTVL.

The sample holds one count of this clone. The rearrangement uses TRBV6-5 and TRBJ1-2, with TRBD1 as a possible D gene (6 bases). The germline CDR1 and CDR2 sequences are MNHEY and SVGAGI. The CDR3 loop spans 13 amino acids. The V end lost 5 bases, the J end lost 6 bases, and 13 bases lay between the germline ends. The CDR3 region is CASSHQGFNGYTF. The CDR3 coding sequence is TGTGCCAGCAGTCACCAGGGGTTCAATGGCTACACCTTC.

This chain links TRBV5-1 with TRBJ2-2, with 8 bases fitting TRBD2. Trimming took 1 base from V and 6 from J; bases not matched to a gene: 5. The CDR3 runs to 15 residues. Germline lookup yields CDR1 SGHRS and CDR2 YFSETQ. CDR3 amino acids: CASSLSAGGAGELFF. For the CDR3, the DNA is TGCGCCAGCAGCTTGAGTGCGGGAGGCGCCGGGGAGCTGTTTTTT.

This clone has just a few counts. The V call is TRBV27, the J call TRBJ2-1, with TRBD1 matching 7 bases. The CDR3 loop spans 15 amino acids. Germline CDR1 reads MNHEY; CDR2 reads SMNVEV (reference sequence). Trimming cost V 6 bases and J 0 bases; bases outside gene matches: 5. The CDR3 reads CASRPGTDSYNEQFF. Here the CDR3 DNA reads TGTGCCAGCAGGCCCGGGACAGACTCCTACAATGAGCAGTTCTTC.

The chain recombines TRBV5-1 with TRBJ2-1; possible D gene TRBD2, 5 bases. V lost 8 bases to trimming and J lost 3 bases, with 18 bases between them. CDR1 SGHRS and CDR2 YFSETQ come from the germline V gene. This CDR3 spans 15 amino acids. CDR3 amino acids: CASSIGDRSYNEQFF. The CDR3 DNA is TGCGCCAGTTCGATCGGGGATAGGAGCTACAATGAGCAGTTCTTC.

Only a few counts were recorded for this clone. The sample has other DNA sequences that encode this CDR3 too. The rearrangement joins TRBV6-1 to TRBJ2-7; 9 bases agree with TRBD1. V lost 6 bases, J lost 4 bases, and 4 bases stayed unmatched. CDR1 is MNHNS, CDR2 SASEGT, per germline. This CDR3 is built from 13 residues. CDR3 sequence: CASRAGQGYEQYF. CDR3 nucleotide sequence: TGTGCCAGCAGAGCGGGACAGGGATACGAGCAGTACTTC.

The CDR3 loop reads CASSAWTGDTEAFF. The CDR3 region has the DNA TGTGCCAGCAGTGCCTGGACCGGGGACACTGAAGCTTTCTTT. The rearrangement links TRBV27 to TRBJ1-1; D uncertain. Germline-derived CDR1 and CDR2 are MNHEY and SMNVEV (reference sequence). The CDR3 is 14 amino acids. V lost 5 bases and J lost 3, with 13 bases in between.

Note on this clone: The sample carries other DNA sequences with the same CDR3. The J gene is TRBJ2-3, the V gene TRBV30; the match to TRBD2 covers 11 bases. The CDR3 is made up of 14 amino acids. V lost 3 bases to trimming and J lost 2 bases; unmatched junction nucleotides: 1. In germline, CDR1 is GTSNPN, CDR2 SVGIG (reference sequence). CDR3 residues: CAWRLAGATDTQYF. The CDR3 bases are TGTGCCTGGAGACTAGCGGGAGCCACAGATACGCAGTATTTT.

The rearrangement links TRBV10-3 to TRBJ1-1; 8 bases fit TRBD1. The CDR3 spans 15 residues. The trim removed 4 bases at V and 1 base at J, leaving 5 bases unmatched. Germline V gene data show CDR1 as ENHRY and CDR2 as SYGVKD. The CDR3 reads CAISAGTGSNTEAFF. The CDR3, as DNA: TGTGCCATCAGTGCCGGGACAGGATCGAACACTGAAGCTTTCTTT.

V is TRBV6-1 and J is TRBJ1-1, with 7 bases matching TRBD1. The CDR3 is 15 amino acids. V shed 10 bases and J 1 base; nucleotides not matched to a gene: 12. In germline, CDR1 is MNHNS, CDR2 SASEGT. CDR3 residues: CATVIDRAPNTEAFF. The CDR3 DNA reads TGTGCCACCGTGATCGACAGGGCGCCGAACACTGAAGCTTTCTTT.

This clone was seen only once. The rearrangement joins TRBV6-5 to TRBJ1-1, with TRBD1 as a possible D gene (6 bases). The CDR3 contains 16 residues. Germline CDR1 is MNHEY and CDR2 is SVGAGI. The V and J ends lost 2 bases and 1 base respectively, with 14 bases between them. CDR3 amino acids: CASSYEYRDPNTEAFF. For the CDR3, the DNA is TGTGCCAGCAGTTACGAGTACAGGGATCCGAACACTGAAGCTTTCTTT.

This clone turned up a few times. The rearrangement links TRBV19 to TRBJ2-2; 11 positions match TRBD2. CDR3 size: 17 residues. CDR1 and CDR2 from the germline V gene are LNHDA and SQIVND (reference sequence). V trimming: 6 bases; J trimming: 4 bases; junction bases outside the gene matches: 10. The CDR3, as DNA: TGTGCCAGTAGCCATAGCGGGAGGGCCTGGGGCACCGGGGAGCTGTTTTTT. Translated: CASSHSGRAWGTGELFF.